The rows below give T cell receptor beta chains drawn from one sample of a study of T-cell reconstitution after alpha-beta-depleted transplantation in children. TCRdb redid the calling of the PCR reads with MiXCR, one entry per CDR3 protein. The sample holds under 750,000 distinct CDR3 sequences, under 25% seen once. Sequencing was performed on PBMCs, mostly from graft donor cells, taken 360 days after TCRalphabeta/CD19-depleted stem cell transplant. These TCRs come from a boy in the first two years of life who had a stem cell transplant for acute myeloid leukemia, so the T cells may come from the graft donor. Both conserved end residues are part of each CDR3. The order of the fields is J gene, D gene, clone size, V gene, CDR3 DNA, CDR3 protein. The D gene is left open where the match is weak. Some rows mark clone size as missing; the rest say once, few, many or name a class of expanded clone.

TRBJ2-1	-	many	TRBV5-1	TGCGCCAGCGGGGGACACCCGACGAACAATGAGCAGTTCTTC	CASGGHPTNNEQFF
TRBJ2-2	-	few	TRBV12-3/TRBV12-4	TGTGCCAGCAGCCTAGACAAAAACACCGGGGAGCTGTTTTTT	CASSLDKNTGELFF
TRBJ2-2	-	few	TRBV12-3/TRBV12-4	TGTGCCAGCAGTTCGGTCCCAGGGAGGAACACCGGGGAGCTGTTTTTT	CASSSVPGRNTGELFF
TRBJ2-3	TRBD2	few	TRBV4-1	TGCGCCAGCAGCCGGGGGACTAGCGGGGGCATGGATACGCAGTATTTT	CASSRGTSGGMDTQYF
TRBJ2-7	TRBD1	once	TRBV6-5	TGTGCCAGCAGTTACCGGGACAGATGCTACTTC	CASSYRDRCYF
TRBJ2-5	-	few	TRBV6-5	TGTGCCAGCAGTTACTCGAGGAGGACGGCCCAGTACTTC	CASSYSRRTAQYF
TRBJ2-1	-	many	TRBV29-1	TGCAGCGCACAAATTACGGGCTCCTACAATGAGCAGTTCTTC	CSAQITGSYNEQFF
TRBJ2-1	TRBD2	few	TRBV29-1	TGCAGCGTTGAAGGTGCGGGGAGGGCTTTCTACAATGAGCAGTTCTTC	CSVEGAGRAFYNEQFF
TRBJ1-2	-	-	TRBV20-1	TGCAGTGCTAGAAGACAGGTCCCCCCGAATGGCTACACCTTC	CSARRQVPPNGYTF
TRBJ2-2	TRBD1	-	TRBV5-5	TGTGCCAGCAGCTTTGGGGACAGGGGCACCGGGGAGCTGTTTTTT	CASSFGDRGTGELFF
TRBJ1-2	-	many	TRBV9	TGTGCCAGCTCCATAACCTCAGGGGATGGCTACACCTTC	CASSITSGDGYTF
TRBJ2-7	-	many	TRBV29-1	TGCAGCGGTAACACAGGAGTCATCTCCTACGAGCAGTACTTC	CSGNTGVISYEQYF
TRBJ2-3	-	many	TRBV29-1	TGCAGCGTTGGTATACTAGCACGTAGCACAGATACGCAGTATTTT	CSVGILARSTDTQYF
TRBJ1-1	-	-	TRBV7-3	TGTGCCAGCAGCCCCCTTGTATGGGGGCAGAACACTGAAGCTTTCTTT	CASSPLVWGQNTEAFF
TRBJ2-2	TRBD2	-	TRBV6-2/TRBV6-3	TGTGCCAGCAGAATAGCGGGTCCCGGGGAGCTGTTTTTT	CASRIAGPGELFF
TRBJ1-2	-	once	TRBV6-5	TGTGCCAGCAGTTACTCGATGAGGGGGTGGAACTATGGCTACACCTTC	CASSYSMRGWNYGYTF
TRBJ1-6	-	few	TRBV12-3/TRBV12-4	TGTGCCAGCAGTTTGGACACGTATAATTCACCCCTCCACTTT	CASSLDTYNSPLHF
TRBJ2-5	-	-	TRBV20-1	TGCAGTGCTAAATCGCAAGGGGTCGGGGCTCAGAAGGGTCCAGAGGAGACCCAGTACTTC	CSAKSQGVGAQKGPEETQYF
TRBJ1-1	-	-	TRBV18	TGTGCCAGCTCACCAAACGTACAACCGAACACTGAAGCTTTCTTT	CASSPNVQPNTEAFF
TRBJ2-3	-	-	TRBV10-3	TGTGCCATCAGTGAGATGGAGTCCCCAGATACGCAGTATTTT	CAISEMESPDTQYF
TRBJ1-1	-	many	TRBV3-1	TGTGCCAGCAGCCAAACTATTACTTTGCCCGGAGCTTTCTTT	CASSQTITLPGAFF
TRBJ2-5	TRBD2	-	TRBV7-2	TGTGCCAGCAGCTTAGAGGTAGCGGGGGGACAAGAGACCCAGTACTTC	CASSLEVAGGQETQYF
TRBJ2-1	-	few	TRBV5-5	TGTGCCAGCAGCCCACGACGAGGAGACACCTACGACTTTGAGCAGTTCTTC	CASSPRRGDTYDFEQFF
TRBJ2-5	-	many	TRBV29-1	TGCAGCGTCCGCATGACAGCGTCGGAGACCCAGTACTTC	CSVRMTASETQYF
TRBJ2-3	TRBD1	many	TRBV6-1	TGTGCCAGCAGCTCGACCGGGACAGCAAGCACAGATACGCAGTATTTT	CASSSTGTASTDTQYF
TRBJ2-4	-	-	TRBV3-1	TGTGCCAGCAGCCAAGGGGTACGGGGCACGCTTAAAAACATTCAGTACTTC	CASSQGVRGTLKNIQYF
TRBJ1-1	-	many	TRBV6-1	TGTGCCAGCAGTCCTAATGCGGTTAAAACAGGGGAAGCTTTCTTT	CASSPNAVKTGEAFF
TRBJ1-2	-	-	TRBV12-3/TRBV12-4	TGTGCCAGCAGCGTACAACTTGGCTATGGCTACACCTTC	CASSVQLGYGYTF
TRBJ1-2	-	many	TRBV29-1	TGCAGCGTTGGCGACAGCTCAAATTATGGCTACACCTTC	CSVGDSSNYGYTF
TRBJ2-2	-	few	TRBV20-1	TGCAGTGCTAGAGATCGGTATCGGCGTCGACCAGGGAACACCGGGGAGCTGTTTTTT	CSARDRYRRRPGNTGELFF
TRBJ2-1	TRBD2	few	TRBV11-1	TGTGCCAGCAGCTCCACCTTACTAGCGGGGGCCCAAAATGAGCAGTTCTTC	CASSSTLLAGAQNEQFF
TRBJ2-5	TRBD1	-	TRBV7-2	TGTGCCACCACCAACTACAGGGGACAGGGCCAAGAGACCCAGTACTTC	CATTNYRGQGQETQYF
TRBJ2-2	-	many	TRBV12-3/TRBV12-4	TGTGCCAGCACCTGGGTGACCGGGGAGCTGTTTTTT	CASTWVTGELFF
TRBJ2-3	TRBD2	-	TRBV3-1	TGTGCCAGCAGGAGCGGGAATACGCAGTATTTT	CASRSGNTQYF
TRBJ2-2	TRBD1	few	TRBV6-5	TGTGCCAGCAGTTTGGACAGGACGAACACCGGGGAGCTGTTTTTT	CASSLDRTNTGELFF
TRBJ2-3	TRBD2	once	TRBV27	TGTGCCAGCACCCTGGGACTAGCGGGCCGGAATAAGCAGTATTTT	CASTLGLAGRNKQYF
TRBJ2-3	TRBD1	few	TRBV29-1	TGCAGCTCCTCCGCCCCCCACACAGGGGCGGCAGATACGCAGTATTTT	CSSSAPHTGAADTQYF
TRBJ1-6	-	-	TRBV28	TGTGCCAGCAGTTCAGGGGCTCCCCTCCACTTT	CASSSGAPLHF
TRBJ2-1	-	few	TRBV5-1	TGCGCCAGCAGCTTGGATGAAGACTTGTACAATGAGCAGTTCTTC	CASSLDEDLYNEQFF
TRBJ2-6	TRBD2	-	TRBV10-2	TGCGCCAGCAGTAGACTAGCGGGGAACTCTGGGGCCAACGTCCTGACTTTC	CASSRLAGNSGANVLTF
TRBJ1-1	-	many	TRBV5-6	TGTGCCAGCAGCCAGATCGGCCGCGGGGGGGAAGCTTTCTTT	CASSQIGRGGEAFF
TRBJ1-2	-	-	TRBV3-1	TGTGCCAGCAGCCAAGGTCGAGTAGGGCTGGGCTATGGCTACACCTTC	CASSQGRVGLGYGYTF
TRBJ1-2	TRBD1	few	TRBV20-1	TGCAGTGCCGCTAATGGGGCAGGGGGCTGGTCCGGTTATGGCTACACCTTC	CSAANGAGGWSGYGYTF
TRBJ2-1	-	many	TRBV29-1	TGCAGCGTTGAGGTCGTGAATGAGCAGTTCTTC	CSVEVVNEQFF
TRBJ2-7	-	-	TRBV6-2/TRBV6-3	TGTGCCAGCAGTTCCTCGGACATGGGCTACGAGCAGTACTTC	CASSSSDMGYEQYF
TRBJ2-7	TRBD2	many	TRBV7-2	TGTGCCAGCAGCCAAGGGACTAGCGGTCACGAGCAGTACTTC	CASSQGTSGHEQYF
TRBJ2-2	-	many	TRBV20-1	TGCAGTGCAGACATGGCCGGCGGGGAGCTGTTTTTT	CSADMAGGELFF